The 25 T cell receptor beta chains listed next were all sequenced from one sample in a study of response to subunit inactivated influenza vaccine. TCRdb processed the RT-PCR reads anew with MiXCR; each CDR3 protein has one entry. In the table there are about 240,000 distinct CDR3 sequences, 12% of which are singletons. The specimen was non-naive T cells sorted from PBMCs, collected roughly 2 weeks before vaccination. These TCRs come from a man aged 45 to 65 who received an inactivated influenza vaccine.

This clonotype showed up many times. The chain is built from TRBV6-2 or TRBV6-3 and TRBJ2-1; D is undetermined. V gave up 0 bases and J gave up 0 bases, with 9 bases separating them. Germline lookup yields CDR1 MNHEY and CDR2 SVGEGT. The length of the CDR3 is 16 residues. CDR3 region: CASSYSSDGSYNEQFF. The CDR3 region has the DNA TGTGCCAGCAGTTACTCGTCTGACGGCTCCTACAATGAGCAGTTCTTC.

At least ten counts were recorded for this clonotype. CDR3: CASSYWAGGEETQYF. The CDR3 bases are TGTGCCAGCAGTTATTGGGCTGGAGGAGAAGAGACCCAGTACTTC. The rearrangement links TRBV12-3 or TRBV12-4 to TRBJ2-5, with a tentative D call TRBD2 (5 bases). V gave up 4 bases and J gave up 3 bases, with 15 bases separating them. This CDR3 is 15 amino acids long.

This clonotype came up many times. This chain uses TRBV4-1 with TRBJ2-1; 12 positions agree with TRBD2. The CDR3 has 18 amino acids. Germline V gene sequence: CDR1 MGHRA, CDR2 YSYEKL. J lost 7 bases, V lost 3 bases, and 13 bases had no gene match. CDR3 coding DNA: TGCGCCAGCAGCCAGATAAGGGTCTGGACTAGCGGGGCTAATGAGCAGTTCTTC. As protein: CASSQIRVWTSGANEQFF.

This clonotype has more than one count but fewer than ten. V gene TRBV4-3 combines with J gene TRBJ2-5, with 11 positions matching TRBD2. Germline-derived CDR1 and CDR2 are LGHNA and YSLEER. The CDR3 is made up of 16 amino acids. Trimming cost V 3 bases and J 4 bases; bases outside gene matches: 7. The CDR3 DNA follows: TGCGCCAGCAGCCACACACTAGCGGGGGTATCAGAGACCCAGTACTTC. Translating gives CASSHTLAGVSETQYF.

This clonotype was seen a few times. V usage is TRBV11-3 and J usage is TRBJ2-1, with TRBD2 as a possible D gene (6 bases). V shed 1 base and J shed 9 bases, with 19 bases lying between them. From germline, CDR1 is SGHNT and CDR2 YENEEA. This CDR3 has 16 residues. CDR3 protein: CASSLGRDSGIGEQFF. The CDR3, as DNA: TGTGCCAGCAGCTTAGGCCGGGACTCGGGAATCGGTGAGCAGTTCTTC.

This sequence joins TRBV5-3 and TRBJ1-1; unclear D gene. TRBV5-3 is given ORF status, its function remaining uncertain. The CDR3 contains 13 residues. The ends were cut back, 1 base at V and 1 base at J, with 5 bases in the middle. The CDR3 region is CARSLRQNTEAFF. In DNA, the CDR3 is TGTGCCAGAAGCTTGCGACAGAACACTGAAGCTTTCTTT.

Many counts were recorded for this clonotype. One end of the junction is discordant with germline, which a read error may explain. This rearrangement joins TRBV7-3 to TRBJ2-1; 10 nucleotides align to TRBD2. The CDR3 length is 15 residues. Germline values: CDR1 SGHTA, CDR2 FQGTGA. CDR3: CASSLTSGNRNEQFF. The CDR3 DNA follows: TGTGCCAGCAGCCTAACTAGCGGGAATCGGAATGAGCAGTTCTTC.

In the case of this clonotype: The junction does not match germline at one end; this may be a read error. Here the CDR3 reads CASSEQGNGNEQFF. The CDR3 bases are TGTGCCAGTAGTGAACAGGGTAATGGCAATGAGCAGTTCTTC. The gene calls are TRBV2 and TRBJ2-1; possible D gene TRBD1, 6 bases. CDR3 length equals 14 residues. Germline CDR1 SNHLY, CDR2 FYNNEI.

This clonotype was seen only a few times. The V and J genes are TRBV6-1 and TRBJ2-5, with TRBD1 as a possible D gene (6 bases). Between the trimmed V and J ends, which lost 6 bases and 2 bases, there was a span of 13 bases. Looked up from germline, CDR1 is MNHNS and CDR2 is SASEGT. The CDR3 sequence is 14 residues long. The CDR3 DNA reads TGTGCCAGCAGGGTTCCAGGGGCTCAAGAGACCCAGTACTTC. Amino acid sequence: CASRVPGAQETQYF.

The CDR3 protein is CASSLTGAGGETQYF. The CDR3 DNA reads TGCGCCAGCAGCTTGACTGGGGCAGGGGGAGAGACCCAGTACTTC. V and J are TRBV5-1 and TRBJ2-5; 7 bases align to TRBD1. The V segment lost 1 base and the J segment 4 bases; nucleotides outside the gene matches: 7. The CDR3 is 15 amino acids. The germline V gene encodes CDR1 SGHRS and CDR2 YFSETQ.

This clonotype was detected only a few times. This chain links TRBV12-3 or TRBV12-4 with TRBJ2-1; 7 nucleotides align to TRBD2. The CDR3 covers 15 residues. Trimming took 5 bases from V and 0 from J; bases not matched to a gene: 4. The CDR3 region has the DNA TGTGCCAGCAGTACGGGACTACGCTCCTACAATGAGCAGTTCTTC. It encodes CASSTGLRSYNEQFF.

This clonotype was recorded a few times. This CDR3 is CASQWLPGGGELFF. The CDR3 DNA reads TGCGCCAGCCAGTGGCTTCCCGGTGGCGGGGAGCTGTTTTTT. The V and J genes are TRBV5-1 and TRBJ2-2; D is undetermined. Trimming cost V 7 bases and J 7 bases, with 17 bases left between them. This CDR3 has 14 amino acids. Germline V gives CDR1 SGHRS, CDR2 YFSETQ.

V gene TRBV9 combines with J gene TRBJ2-1; D assignment may be TRBD1 or TRBD2 (6 bases each). The CDR3 sequence is 17 residues long. The V gene's germline CDR1 is SGDLS and CDR2 YYNGEE. V lost 2 bases and J lost 0, with 15 bases in between. CDR3 residues: CASSVSRGASSYNEQFF. In DNA, the CDR3 is TGTGCCAGCAGCGTCAGTAGGGGGGCGAGCTCCTACAATGAGCAGTTCTTC.

This clonotype showed up just a few times. Here the CDR3 DNA reads TGCGCCAGCAGCCAAGATAGGGACAGGCACACCGGGGAGCTGTTTTTT. It specifies CASSQDRDRHTGELFF. This chain connects TRBV4-3 to TRBJ2-2, with 8 positions matching TRBD1. CDR1 and CDR2 from the germline V gene are LGHNA and YSLEER. V lost 0 bases to trimming and J lost 3 bases; unmatched junction nucleotides: 3. The CDR3 has 16 residues.

To note about this clonotype: The junction shows a germline mismatch at one end, possibly a read error. This chain uses TRBV11-2 with TRBJ2-1; TRBD2 matches at 13 bases. The germline gives CDR1 SGHAT, CDR2 FQNNGV. The CDR3 has 15 amino acids. The chain's CDR3 is CASRKLAGGYKEQFF. The DNA of the CDR3 is TGTGCCAGCAGAAAACTAGCGGGAGGGTACAAAGAGCAGTTCTTC.

This clonotype has more than one count but fewer than ten. The chain joins TRBV5-1 to TRBJ2-5; 10 bases map to TRBD2. Looked up from germline, CDR1 is SGHRS and CDR2 is YFSETQ. With V trimmed by 4 bases and J by 2 bases, 14 bases remained unmatched. This CDR3 has 18 amino acids. CDR3 sequence: CASSPGTLAGVNQETQYF. DNA of the CDR3: TGCGCCAGCAGCCCCGGTACCCTAGCGGGGGTGAATCAAGAGACCCAGTACTTC.

This rearrangement joins TRBV6-6 to TRBJ2-7; D may match TRBD1 or TRBD2 (5 bases each). With 7 bases removed from V and 6 bases from J, the gap between germline ends came to 16 bases. The length of the CDR3 is 13 residues. Germline V gives CDR1 MNHNY, CDR2 SVGAGI (reference sequence). The DNA for the CDR3 is TGTGCCAGCAATTTTGGGACGAAAGGCGAGCAGTACTTC. Translated: CASNFGTKGEQYF.

This clonotype came up a few times. This rearrangement joins TRBV3-1 to TRBJ2-5; D is undetermined. The germline CDR1 and CDR2 sequences are LGHDT and YNNKEL (reference sequence). The V gene lost 0 bases and the J gene lost 0 bases, with 5 bases spanning the gap. The CDR3 has 14 amino acids. CDR3 sequence (DNA): TGTGCCAGCAGCCAAGACCCCTACCAAGAGACCCAGTACTTC. Its translation: CASSQDPYQETQYF.

The rearrangement uses TRBV6-2 or TRBV6-3 and TRBJ1-1, with a possible D match to TRBD1 (6 bases). Germline CDR1 reads MNHEY; CDR2 reads SVGEGT. V lost 0 bases, J lost 0 bases, and 11 bases lay in between. The CDR3 runs 16 residues. CDR3: CASSYSIGTLNTEAFF. CDR3 DNA sequence: TGTGCCAGCAGTTACTCGATCGGGACACTGAACACTGAAGCTTTCTTT.

The chain carries TRBV19 and TRBJ2-7, with 14 bases fitting TRBD2. Trimming cost V 3 bases and J 1 base; bases outside gene matches: 17. The CDR3 sequence is 21 residues long. CDR1 and CDR2 (germline): LNHDA, SQIVND (reference sequence). CDR3 protein: CASSIPRSGLAGGQGSYEQYF. The DNA for the CDR3 is TGTGCCAGTAGTATTCCCCGCTCAGGACTAGCGGGAGGCCAAGGGTCCTACGAGCAGTACTTC.

This clonotype was recorded a few times. This chain uses TRBV27 with TRBJ2-1, with 14 positions matching TRBD2. CDR1 and CDR2 (germline): MNHEY, SMNVEV (reference sequence). The trim removed 5 bases at V and 1 base at J, leaving 10 bases unmatched. This CDR3 spans 19 amino acids. This CDR3 reads CASSRGLAGALRSYNEQFF. The CDR3 nucleotides are TGTGCCAGCAGTAGGGGACTAGCGGGAGCTTTACGGTCCTACAATGAGCAGTTCTTC.

This clonotype was seen a single time. The chain links TRBV20-1 to TRBJ1-4; TRBD1 is a possible D gene (5 bases). Trimming left V 5 bases short and J 6 bases short, with 16 bases between. This CDR3 spans 14 amino acids. Looked up from germline, CDR1 is DFQATT and CDR2 is SNEGSKA (reference sequence). The CDR3 protein is CSASQTANDEKLFF. The CDR3 DNA follows: TGCAGTGCTTCTCAGACAGCCAATGATGAAAAACTGTTTTTT.

The chain has TRBV11-2 and TRBJ2-1; the D gene is possibly TRBD1 (6 bases). CDR1 is SGHAT and CDR2 is FQNNGV in the germline V gene. The CDR3 runs to 17 residues. With 1 base removed from V and 8 bases from J, the gap between germline ends came to 21 bases. The CDR3 DNA reads as TGTGCCAGCAGCTTAGTCATAGGGGGTGGTCAATTTGATGAGCAGTTCTTC. Encoded protein: CASSLVIGGGQFDEQFF.

This clonotype was recorded a few times. The rearrangement joins TRBV3-1 to TRBJ1-1; tentatively, D is TRBD1 (5 bases). V lost 0 bases and J lost 7, with 12 bases in between. The germline V gene encodes CDR1 LGHDT and CDR2 YNNKEL (reference sequence). The CDR3 extends over 14 amino acids. Written as DNA, the CDR3 is TGTGCCAGCAGCCAAGATTCGGGGCAGCTTGAAGCTTTCTTT. Amino acid sequence: CASSQDSGQLEAFF.

This clonotype was seen a handful of times. The chain employs TRBV12-3 or TRBV12-4 and TRBJ1-4; TRBD1 matches 8 bases. The CDR3 consists of 14 residues. V trimming: 5 bases; J trimming: 8 bases; junction bases outside the gene matches: 7. The CDR3 DNA is TGTGCCAGCAGTCCAGGGGGCTTAAAGGAAAAACTGTTTTTT. The encoded protein is CASSPGGLKEKLFF.